This TCR beta chain was obtained from a study of shared clonotypes between healthy human individuals. As for the study in general: Each donor's CD4 naive and CD4 memory cells filled three plates apiece, CD8 naive two, and CD8 memory one. General study findings and limits: Non-shared clonotypes showed lower generation probabilities than clonotypes common to all four donors.

With respect to this clone: What it recognizes is unknown.

The authors divided CD4+ cells into CD45RA+ naive and CD45RA-negative memory subsets. Trimming at V came to 10 bases and at J to 4 bases, leaving 12 bases not matched to a gene. From germline, CDR1 is WNHNN and CDR2 SYGVQD (reference sequence). This CDR3 region has 14 residues. Authors' methods: Filtering differed for immunoSEQ, which gave only junction sequences without quality scores. TCRdb keeps only in-frame clones here, not all; method: immunoSEQ multiplex PCR. D and trimming were read from the DNA, whereas the V and J calls and clone size are those reported in that table. The sample consists of approximately 2,000,000 clones, around 92% of them appearing once.

Sequenced: naive CD4+ T cells from PBMCs. Documented subset: CD45RA+ positively selected. The rearrangement joins TRBV10-1 to TRBJ1-2; 7 positions match TRBD1. This TCR came from a man between 18 and 35 years old in good health. Some clones in this sample may be carry-over from other donors' samples. CDR3 amino acids: CATRDPGQIYGYTF. CDR3 nucleotides: TGCGCCACACGGGACCCGGGACAGATCTATGGCTACACCTTC.